This T cell receptor (beta chain) is drawn from a study of cytomegalovirus exposure and HLA in healthy donors. The germline V and J ends were trimmed by 2 bases and 4 bases, with 15 bases remaining between them. The CDR3 is made up of 15 amino acids. Per germline, CDR1 MNHEY and CDR2 SMNVEV (reference sequence). Study-wide findings and caveats: As a later analysis showed, a missense DCLRE1C variant was linked to trimming of TCR beta V- and J-genes. TCR beta chains associated with HLA were, in a later analysis, more clonally expanded than equally common others. Analyzed later, most CMV-associated TCR beta chains appeared HLA-restricted. It is likely that the observed cluster of highly shared sequence variants was a sequencing artifact.

The PCR employed 60 Vbeta primers together with 13 Jbeta primers. Profiled with immunoSEQ multiplex PCR; TCRdb holds only in-frame clones, not every one. The table includes 150,000 to 200,000 clones, 84% detected once. Points on this clone: Its matching antigen is unknown.

The sequencing input was PBMCs. The source of this sequence is a boy younger than 18 in good health and CMV-seronegative. The chain employs TRBV27 and TRBJ2-7, with D perhaps matching TRBD2 (6 bases). CDR3 residues: CASSLGGAGRYEQYF. The CDR3 coding sequence is TGTGCCAGCAGTTTAGGTGGGGCGGGACGATACGAGCAGTACTTC.